Listed below are T cell receptor beta chains from one sample, sequenced in a study of blood T cell repertoires in COVID-19. The data were produced by immunoSEQ multiplex PCR, yet TCRdb's version contains in-frame clones alone and is incomplete. The sample carries about 100,000 clones, approximately 80% recorded once. The material sequenced was peripheral blood. The receptors here all came from a man aged 45-65 years with active or convalescent COVID-19. Each CDR3 is given with its conserved first and last residue. D genes are given only for firm matches. Some rows have no size entry. The others give once, few or many, or a class for an expanded clone.

TRBJ1-1 | NA | NA | TRBV10-2 | TGCGCCAGCAACCAGGGTTCGAACACTGAAGCTTTCTTT | CASNQGSNTEAFF
TRBJ2-7 | NA | NA | TRBV24-1 | TGTGCCACCAGCACCGACAGGATCAACGAGCAGTACTTC | CATSTDRINEQYF
TRBJ1-3 | NA | TRBD1 | TRBV4-1 | TGCGCCAGCAGCCAATCGGACAGGGAAGGCTCTGGAAACACCATATATTTT | CASSQSDREGSGNTIYF
TRBJ2-6 | NA | NA | TRBV19 | TGTGCCAGTCTTCGACAGGAGCTTACTGGGGCCAACGTCCTGACTTTC | CASLRQELTGANVLTF
TRBJ1-5 | NA | NA | TRBV3-1/TRBV3-2 | TGTGCCAGCAGCCTGGGACAAGCTCAGCCCCAGCATTTT | CASSLGQAQPQHF
TRBJ1-3 | few | TRBD1 | TRBV18 | TGTGCCAGCTCACCGGGACAGGGGGTCTCTGGAAACACCATATATTTT | CASSPGQGVSGNTIYF
TRBJ1-1 | NA | TRBD1 | TRBV10-3 | TGTGCCACCCGGACAGGGGGTGACACTGAAGCTTTCTTT | CATRTGGDTEAFF
TRBJ2-5 | NA | TRBD2 | TRBV7-3 | TGTGCCAGCAGCCTGACCGGGACTAGAGAAGAGACCCAGTACTTC | CASSLTGTREETQYF
TRBJ2-1 | NA | NA | TRBV5-1 | TGCGCCAGCAGGACCGACTTGTCCTCCTACAATGAGCAGTTCTTC | CASRTDLSSYNEQFF
TRBJ2-7 | NA | NA | TRBV7-9 | TGTGCCAGCAGCAACGAGGACAAAAAAGCCTACGAGCAGTACTTC | CASSNEDKKAYEQYF
TRBJ1-2 | NA | TRBD1 | TRBV5-4 | TGTGCCAGCAGCCTAGGACAGGGAGGGGGCTACACCTTC | CASSLGQGGGYTF
TRBJ2-7 | NA | NA | TRBV6-5 | TGTGCCAGCAGCCCGGGACACCCTTCCTACGAGCAGTACTTC | CASSPGHPSYEQYF
TRBJ1-1 | NA | NA | TRBV13 | TGTGCCAGCAGCTTAGGCATGACAAGAGATACTGAAGCTTTCTTT | CASSLGMTRDTEAFF
TRBJ2-1 | few | TRBD2 | TRBV18 | TGTGCCAGCTCACCCGGGACTAGCGGGAGGTCCTACAATGAGCAGTTCTTC | CASSPGTSGRSYNEQFF
TRBJ1-5 | NA | TRBD1 | TRBV9 | TGTGCCAGCAGCCCTAACTTGGGGACAGGGCTTCAGCCCCAGCATTTT | CASSPNLGTGLQPQHF
TRBJ2-7 | NA | TRBD1 | TRBV15 | TGTGCCACCAGCGGACAGGGATCTGACGAGCAGTACTTC | CATSGQGSDEQYF
TRBJ2-1 | NA | NA | TRBV6-5 | TGTGCCAGCAGTCTCGAATTTCTAGAATCTGAGCAGTTCTTC | CASSLEFLESEQFF
TRBJ2-3 | NA | TRBD2 | TRBV29-1 | TGCAGCGGCCAGACTAGCGGGAGTGATACGCAGTATTTT | CSGQTSGSDTQYF
TRBJ2-3 | NA | TRBD2 | TRBV6-4 | TGTGCCAGCAGCGAGGGACTAGCGGGAGGCCTAGATACGCAGTATTTT | CASSEGLAGGLDTQYF
TRBJ2-2 | NA | TRBD1 | TRBV14 | TGTGCCAGCAGCCGACAGGGGGCCGGGGAGCTGTTTTTT | CASSRQGAGELFF
TRBJ2-1 | NA | NA | TRBV18 | TGTGCCAGCTCACCAGGATCGGGGAATGAGCAGTTCTTC | CASSPGSGNEQFF
TRBJ2-2 | few | NA | TRBV30 | TGTGCCTGGAGGCTAGCGAAAAACACCGGGGAGCTGTTTTTT | CAWRLAKNTGELFF
TRBJ1-5 | NA | NA | TRBV13 | TGTGCCAGCAGCCCACTGGGTCAACGTCGGAACAGGCCCCAGCATTTT | CASSPLGQRRNRPQHF
TRBJ1-4 | NA | NA | TRBV19 | TGTGCCAGTAGTATATTTGAGGGCATAACTAATGAAAAACTGTTTTTT | CASSIFEGITNEKLFF
TRBJ2-1 | NA | NA | TRBV7-8 | TGTGCCAGCAGCTTAATAGGCCTAGTTGATGAGCAGTTCTTC | CASSLIGLVDEQFF
TRBJ2-7 | NA | TRBD2 | TRBV11-3 | TGTGCCAGCAGCCCGACTAGCGGCGCCACCTACGAGCAGTACTTC | CASSPTSGATYEQYF
TRBJ1-1 | few | TRBD1 | TRBV10-1 | TGCGCCAGCAGATTGGGACAGGGAGACACTGAAGCTTTCTTT | CASRLGQGDTEAFF
TRBJ1-1 | NA | TRBD1 | TRBV12-5 | TGTGCTAGTGGCAAGGGGGCACCGAACACTGAAGCTTTCTTT | CASGKGAPNTEAFF
TRBJ2-5 | NA | NA | TRBV5-1 | TGCGCCAGCAGCTTGGTGGGTAGCGGCCAAGAGACCCAGTACTTC | CASSLVGSGQETQYF
TRBJ2-2 | NA | TRBD1 | TRBV29-1 | TGCAGCGTTGGGACAGGGGGTACCGGGGAGCTGTTTTTT | CSVGTGGTGELFF
TRBJ2-3 | NA | TRBD2 | TRBV27 | TGTGCCAGCAGTTTATCGATTGGGGGGGCAGATACGCAGTATTTT | CASSLSIGGADTQYF
TRBJ1-4 | NA | NA | TRBV7-9 | TGTGCCAGCAGCTTACTTCTTCTGAGTAATGAAAAACTGTTTTTT | CASSLLLLSNEKLFF
TRBJ1-2 | NA | NA | TRBV12-3/TRBV12-4 | TGTGCCAGCAGTTTAATGAGAGAGGGAGGCTACACCTTC | CASSLMREGGYTF
TRBJ1-5 | few | NA | TRBV30 | TGTGCCTGGAGTGTACAAAATCAGCCCCAGCATTTT | CAWSVQNQPQHF
TRBJ1-1 | NA | NA | TRBV6-5 | TGTGCCAGCAAGGTGGAGAGAGGCACTGAAGCTTTCTTT | CASKVERGTEAFF
TRBJ1-4 | NA | TRBD1 | TRBV5-6 | TGTGCCAGCAGACAGGGGTTTGTTGCAAAACTGTTTTTT | CASRQGFVAKLFF
TRBJ1-4 | NA | NA | TRBV6-1 | TGTGCCAGCAGTGAAGTCCCGGGGGAAAAACTGTTTTTT | CASSEVPGEKLFF
TRBJ2-7 | once | TRBD1 | TRBV19 | TGTGCCAGTAGTTCGGACAGGGGCCGCAACGAGCAGTACTTC | CASSSDRGRNEQYF
TRBJ1-1 | few | NA | TRBV4-1 | TGCGCCAGCCGGGATTGGTTTGGGGGCGAACGTACTGAAGCTTTCTTT | CASRDWFGGERTEAFF
TRBJ2-5 | NA | NA | TRBV11-3 | TGTGCCAGCAGCCCGATGAGGGCCGGAGAGACCCAGTACTTC | CASSPMRAGETQYF
TRBJ2-3 | NA | TRBD1 | TRBV19 | TGTGCCAGTAGTATTGGCGATACAGGGGGAGGTTACACAGATACGCAGTATTTT | CASSIGDTGGGYTDTQYF
TRBJ2-1 | NA | TRBD2 | TRBV11-3 | TGTGCCAGCAGCAGCGGGAGCACCTACAATGAGCAGTTCTTC | CASSSGSTYNEQFF
TRBJ2-3 | NA | NA | TRBV27 | TGTGCCAGCTCCGCGTGGGGCGGCCTCACAGATACGCAGTATTTT | CASSAWGGLTDTQYF
TRBJ2-7 | NA | TRBD1 | TRBV2 | TGTGCCAGCAGCCAACAGGGGGACGAGCAGTACTTC | CASSQQGDEQYF
TRBJ1-4 | NA | NA | TRBV7-9 | TGTGCCAGCAGCTCTCCAGGGGCGCTTTATGAAAAACTGTTTTTT | CASSSPGALYEKLFF
TRBJ2-7 | NA | TRBD1 | TRBV18 | TGTGCCAGCTCGGGCCGGGACAGGCTCTACGAGCAGTACTTC | CASSGRDRLYEQYF
TRBJ1-1 | NA | TRBD1 | TRBV5-1 | TGCGCCAGCAGCTTGAAGGGGACAGGGGGTGGGACTGAAGCTTTCTTT | CASSLKGTGGGTEAFF
TRBJ1-1 | NA | NA | TRBV10-2 | TGCGCCAGCAGTGAGTTTCCCATGACTGAAGCTTTCTTT | CASSEFPMTEAFF
TRBJ2-3 | NA | NA | TRBV5-1 | TGCGCCAGCAGCCGCGTGGGGGGTCCCACAGATACGCAGTATTTT | CASSRVGGPTDTQYF
TRBJ1-2 | NA | TRBD1 | TRBV6-5 | TGTGCCAGCAGCCCGGGACAGCACAACTATGGCTACACCTTC | CASSPGQHNYGYTF
TRBJ2-7 | NA | TRBD2 | TRBV30 | TGTGCCTGGAGCACAGCGGGAGGTTCCTACGAGCAGTACTTC | CAWSTAGGSYEQYF
TRBJ2-3 | NA | NA | TRBV2 | TGTGCCAGCAGTGAAGCGCTTCGGCAGGGTGGAGATACGCAGTATTTT | CASSEALRQGGDTQYF
TRBJ2-1 | once | TRBD2 | TRBV18 | TGTGCCAGCTCAGCTTTAGCGGGAGGGCAGGATGAGCAGTTCTTC | CASSALAGGQDEQFF